The next 7 T cell receptor beta chains were all read from a single sample in a study of blood T cell repertoires in COVID-19 (TCRdb year 2020). The library was generated by the immunoSEQ multiplex PCR assay. Not all clones reach the TCRdb copy of this immuneACCESS table, which keeps in-frame sequences only. Checked studies attribute under half of the gap to unresolved V genes and leave the rest unexplained. The sample data list a few hundred thousand clones, and roughly four fifths of these were observed just once. The ten largest make up about 4.9% of the sample. Sequenced material: PBMCs or T cells enriched from blood (not recorded which). These receptors were collected from a woman aged 50 to 65 who had recovered from COVID-19.

The V and J genes are TRBV19 and TRBJ1-2; 7 nucleotides align to TRBD1. Looked up from germline, CDR1 is LNHDA and CDR2 is SQIVND (reference sequence). V gave up 6 bases and J gave up 5 bases; unmatched junction bases: 15. The CDR3 length is 16 residues. The CDR3 loop reads CASRPSEGAGLYGYTF. The CDR3 nucleotides read TGTGCCAGTAGGCCATCCGAGGGGGCCGGATTATATGGCTACACCTTC.

This clone was detected a few times. In nucleotides, the CDR3 is TGTGCCAGCAGGACCGGGACAGGTTCCTACGAGCAGTACTTC. This translates into CASRTGTGSYEQYF. The J gene is TRBJ2-7, the V gene TRBV7-2; 8 bases match TRBD1. CDR1 SGHTA and CDR2 FQGNSA come from the germline V gene. This CDR3 is 14 amino acids long. Unmatched junction bases numbered 5, after V lost 6 bases and J lost 1 base. Full variable domain (outside the CDR3, taken from reference TRBV7-2 and TRBJ2-7): GAGVSQSPSNKVTEKGKDVELRCDPISGHTALYWYRQSLGQGLEFLIYFQGNSAPDKSGLPSDRFSAERTGGSVSTLTIQRTQQEDSAVYLCASRTGTGSYEQYFGPGTRLTVT.

The chain combines TRBV6-6 with TRBJ2-7, with D unresolved. The CDR3 covers 12 residues. Germline V gene lookup returns CDR1 MNHNY and CDR2 SVGAGI (reference sequence). Trimming cost V 2 bases and J 5 bases, with 7 bases left between them. The CDR3 region is CASSYGPHEQYF. CDR3 nucleotide sequence: TGTGCCAGCAGTTACGGCCCCCACGAGCAGTACTTC.

On this clone itself: Other nucleotide sequences from this sample produce the same CDR3. V is TRBV12-3 or TRBV12-4 and J is TRBJ2-7; no definite D call. Trimming removed 3 bases at V and 3 bases at J, with 3 bases between. The CDR3 totals 11 residues. The CDR3, as DNA: TGTGCCAGCAGTTTTAGCTACGAGCAGTACTTC. It specifies CASSFSYEQYF.

The chain uses TRBV7-9 and TRBJ2-2; unclear D gene. Deletions cut 5 bases from V and 3 bases from J, with 10 bases between. Germline values: CDR1 SEHNR, CDR2 FQNEAQ (reference sequence). The CDR3 is 14 amino acids. The CDR3 here is CASSLRLDTGELFF. For the CDR3, the DNA is TGTGCCAGCAGCCTCAGACTGGACACCGGGGAGCTGTTTTTT.

The rearrangement uses TRBV6-6 and TRBJ2-1, with 14 bases aligning to TRBD2. Losses at the gene ends were 6 bases for V and 7 bases for J; bases not matched to a gene: 2. The CDR3 covers 14 residues. Germline V gene sequence: CDR1 MNHNY, CDR2 SVGAGI (reference sequence). The CDR3: CASRGTSGSNEQFF. CDR3 sequence (DNA): TGTGCCAGCAGGGGGACTAGCGGGAGTAATGAGCAGTTCTTC.

The rearrangement links TRBV7-9 to TRBJ1-2; 9 bases line up with TRBD1. V trimming: 1 base; J trimming: 6 bases; junction bases outside the gene matches: 12. The CDR3 spans 17 residues. Germline V gene data show CDR1 as SEHNR and CDR2 as FQNEAQ (reference sequence). CDR3 region: CASSLEVGTGQENGYTF. CDR3 in DNA: TGTGCCAGCAGCTTAGAAGTCGGGACAGGGCAGGAGAATGGCTACACCTTC. The entire variable domain, with the rest obtained from reference TRBV7-9 and TRBJ1-2, is as follows: DTGVSQNPRHKITKRGQNVTFRCDPISEHNRLYWYRQTLGQGPEFLTYFQNEAQLEKSRLLSDRFSAERPKGSFSTLEIQRTEQGDSAMYLCASSLEVGTGQENGYTFGSGTRLTVV.